A selection of T cell receptor beta chains follows, all from one sample in a study of T cells in Graves' hyperthyroidism and ophthalmopathy. Each CDR3 protein is one row after TCRdb ran MiXCR on the multiplex PCR reads. The sample yields 250,000 to 300,000 distinct CDR3 sequences, 12% to 15% seen once. Input material: blood. The source of these receptors is a woman aged 40 to 49 with Graves' hyperthyroidism. The CDR3 runs from the conserved cysteine through the conserved F or W. Fields, in order: clone size, V gene, J gene, D gene, CDR3 DNA, CDR3 protein. A D gene is named only where the DNA matches it firmly. Not every row has a clone size; where given, it reads once, few, many or a size class.

abundance: many; v_gene: TRBV12-3/TRBV12-4; j_gene: TRBJ1-2; d_gene: .; CDR3nt: TGTGCCAGCAGTTCCCTCTCCGACAAGCCCTATGGCTACACCTTC; CDR3aa: CASSSLSDKPYGYTF
abundance: many; v_gene: TRBV5-1; j_gene: TRBJ2-3; d_gene: .; CDR3nt: TGCGCCAGCAGCGTCAGGGATACGCAGTATTTT; CDR3aa: CASSVRDTQYF
abundance: many; v_gene: TRBV30; j_gene: TRBJ1-4; d_gene: .; CDR3nt: TGTGCCTGGAGTGGGGGTGAAAAACTGTTTTTT; CDR3aa: CAWSGGEKLFF
abundance: many; v_gene: TRBV5-1; j_gene: TRBJ1-1; d_gene: .; CDR3nt: TGCGCCAGCAGCTTGGATCCCTCGGGCGAACCTGAAGCTTTCTTT; CDR3aa: CASSLDPSGEPEAFF
abundance: many; v_gene: TRBV11-2; j_gene: TRBJ2-3; d_gene: .; CDR3nt: TGTGCCAGCGGTTATGGGTGGACGACAGATACGCAGTATTTT; CDR3aa: CASGYGWTTDTQYF
abundance: .; v_gene: TRBV18; j_gene: TRBJ1-5; d_gene: .; CDR3nt: TGTGCCAGCTCACCCGGGTCCTATCAGCCCCAGCATTTT; CDR3aa: CASSPGSYQPQHF
abundance: many; v_gene: TRBV12-3/TRBV12-4; j_gene: TRBJ2-1; d_gene: TRBD2; CDR3nt: TGTGCCAGCAGTTCGGGACCTCGGGGGGATGAGCAGTTCTTC; CDR3aa: CASSSGPRGDEQFF
abundance: .; v_gene: TRBV4-1; j_gene: TRBJ1-1; d_gene: TRBD1; CDR3nt: TGCGCCAGCAGCCAAGGGACAGGGGGCTCACCTTTCTTT; CDR3aa: CASSQGTGGSPFF
abundance: many; v_gene: TRBV5-5; j_gene: TRBJ1-5; d_gene: .; CDR3nt: TGTGCCAGCAGCTTGCTCCAGGGTGGGTTTCGCAATCAGCCCCAGCATTTT; CDR3aa: CASSLLQGGFRNQPQHF
abundance: many; v_gene: TRBV27; j_gene: TRBJ1-2; d_gene: .; CDR3nt: TGTGCCAGCAGTTTAAACGGGAGGGGCTACACCTTC; CDR3aa: CASSLNGRGYTF
abundance: many; v_gene: TRBV29-1; j_gene: TRBJ1-2; d_gene: TRBD1; CDR3nt: TGCAGCGTTGGGGTAGGGGGCAGTGGCTACACCTTC; CDR3aa: CSVGVGGSGYTF
abundance: many; v_gene: TRBV12-3/TRBV12-4; j_gene: TRBJ2-5; d_gene: TRBD1; CDR3nt: TGTGCCAGCAGTTCCCGGGACAGGGGAAATGTAGAGACCCAGTACTTC; CDR3aa: CASSSRDRGNVETQYF
abundance: .; v_gene: TRBV20-1; j_gene: TRBJ2-7; d_gene: TRBD2; CDR3nt: TGCAGTGCAATACTCCAGCGGGAGGTCTACGAGCAGTACTTC; CDR3aa: CSAILQREVYEQYF
abundance: .; v_gene: TRBV20-1; j_gene: TRBJ1-1; d_gene: .; CDR3nt: TGCAGTGCTAGGGGAGACAGTTCCATGAACACTGAAGCTTTCTTT; CDR3aa: CSARGDSSMNTEAFF
abundance: .; v_gene: TRBV19; j_gene: TRBJ2-1; d_gene: .; CDR3nt: TGTGCCAGTAGTGCCCCCCCAGGGCCTAGCTCCTACAATGAGCAGTTCTTC; CDR3aa: CASSAPPGPSSYNEQFF